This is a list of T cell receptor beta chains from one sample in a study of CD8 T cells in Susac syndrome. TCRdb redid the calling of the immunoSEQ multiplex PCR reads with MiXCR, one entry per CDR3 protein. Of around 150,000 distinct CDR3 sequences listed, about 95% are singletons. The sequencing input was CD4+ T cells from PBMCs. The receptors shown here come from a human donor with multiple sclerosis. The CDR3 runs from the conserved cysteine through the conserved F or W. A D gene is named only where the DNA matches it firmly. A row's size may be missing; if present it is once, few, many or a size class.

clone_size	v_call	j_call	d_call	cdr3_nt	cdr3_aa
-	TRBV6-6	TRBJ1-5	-	TGTGCCAGCAGCCCACCAGCAAATCAGCCCCAGCATTTT	CASSPPANQPQHF
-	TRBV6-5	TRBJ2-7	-	TGTGCCAGCAGCCGGGCCTACGAGCAGTACTTC	CASSRAYEQYF
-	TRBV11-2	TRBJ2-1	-	TGTGCCAGCAGCTTAATTACGACGGGGGGCCGGGGTGAGCAGTTCTTC	CASSLITTGGRGEQFF
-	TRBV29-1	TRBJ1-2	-	TGCAGCGTTGAAGAGGCCGGGGGGCGAGGCTACACCTTC	CSVEEAGGRGYTF
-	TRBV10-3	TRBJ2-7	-	TGTGCCATCAGTGACCACATCCCGGGAAGCTCCTACGAGCAGTACTTC	CAISDHIPGSSYEQYF
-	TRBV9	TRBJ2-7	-	TGTGCCAGCAGCGTAGAAGGGGTTAGTGGCTACGAGCAGTACTTC	CASSVEGVSGYEQYF
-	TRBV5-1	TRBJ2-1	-	TGCGCCAGCAGCCCGGTGGAACGTGGTGAGCAGTTCTTC	CASSPVERGEQFF
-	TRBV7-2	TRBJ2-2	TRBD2	TGTGCCAGCAGCTTCCTAGCGGCCGGGGAGCTGTTTTTT	CASSFLAAGELFF
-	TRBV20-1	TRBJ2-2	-	TGCAGTGCTAGAGCCCTTCTAGCGAGCACCGGGGAGCTGTTTTTT	CSARALLASTGELFF
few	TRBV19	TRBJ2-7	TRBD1	TGTGCCAGTAGTAGAACCGGGACAGGGACCTACGAGCAGTACTTC	CASSRTGTGTYEQYF
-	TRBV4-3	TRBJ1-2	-	TGCGCCAGCAGCCAATCTCGGCTGAACTATGGCTACACCTTC	CASSQSRLNYGYTF
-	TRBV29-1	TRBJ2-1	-	TGCAGCGTTGCCCCCTCAGGGGTGGTTGGCAATGAGCAGTTCTTC	CSVAPSGVVGNEQFF
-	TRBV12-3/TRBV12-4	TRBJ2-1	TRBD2	TGTGCCAGCAAACTAGCGGGGGGGCCGCGAGGGCAGTTCTTC	CASKLAGGPRGQFF
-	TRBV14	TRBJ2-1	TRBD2	TGTGCCAGCAGCCGAGGACGGGGGGGCCGGAATGGTGAGCAGTTCTTC	CASSRGRGGRNGEQFF
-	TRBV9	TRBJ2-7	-	TGTGCCAGCAGCCCGCGGGGCAGGGACCTCTCCTACGAGCAGTACTTC	CASSPRGRDLSYEQYF
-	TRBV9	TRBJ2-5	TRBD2	TGTGCCAGCAGCGCGCAGACTAGCGGGAGACGGGAGACCCAGTACTTC	CASSAQTSGRRETQYF
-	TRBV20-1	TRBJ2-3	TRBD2	TGCAGTGCTAGAGGACTAGCGGGGGGCACAGATACGCAGTATTTT	CSARGLAGGTDTQYF
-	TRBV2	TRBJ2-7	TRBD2	TGTGCCAGCAGTGATCCGACTAGCGGGAGGTCGGAGCAGTACTTC	CASSDPTSGRSEQYF
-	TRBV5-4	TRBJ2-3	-	TGTGCCAGCAGCATGCGGAGGGATCTAAGCACAGATACGCAGTATTTT	CASSMRRDLSTDTQYF
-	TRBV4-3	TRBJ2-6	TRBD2	TGCGCCAGCAGCCAATTCAGCGGGGGAGCCTCTGGGGCCAACGTCCTGACTTTC	CASSQFSGGASGANVLTF
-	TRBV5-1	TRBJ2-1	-	TGCGCCAGCAGCAGGGACGGGGGAAGCTCCTACAATGAGCAGTTCTTC	CASSRDGGSSYNEQFF
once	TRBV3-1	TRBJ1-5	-	TGTGCCAGCAGTCAAGGGGCTAATAGCAATCAGCCCCAGCATTTT	CASSQGANSNQPQHF
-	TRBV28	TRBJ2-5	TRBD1	TGTGCCAGCAGTTTCCTCCCTTGGGACAGGGATAAAGAGACCCAGTACTTC	CASSFLPWDRDKETQYF
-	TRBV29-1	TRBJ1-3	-	TGCAGCGTTGGTTTGCTCCGGGGCGGAAACACCATATATTTT	CSVGLLRGGNTIYF
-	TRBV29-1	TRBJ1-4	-	TGCAGCGTTGAAGATCAAGGACAGCCCGGAGAAAAACTGTTTTTT	CSVEDQGQPGEKLFF
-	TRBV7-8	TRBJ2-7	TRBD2	TGTGCCAGCAGCTTATTGGCTAGCGGCTACGAGCAGTACTTC	CASSLLASGYEQYF
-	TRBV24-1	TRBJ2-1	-	TGTGCCACCAGTGATCCGGGACTCAGAGGTTACAATGAGCAGTTCTTC	CATSDPGLRGYNEQFF
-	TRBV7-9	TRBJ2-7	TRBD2	TGTGCCAGCAGCTTCGGTAGCGGGGGAACCAACTACGAGCAGTACTTC	CASSFGSGGTNYEQYF
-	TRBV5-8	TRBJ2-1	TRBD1	TGTGCCAGCAGTCTCGGGACAGGGGAGGGCGATGAGCAGTTCTTC	CASSLGTGEGDEQFF
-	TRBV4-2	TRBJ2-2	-	TGTGCCAGCAGCCAAGATCGTATTCAAGGTTACACCGGGGAGCTGTTTTTT	CASSQDRIQGYTGELFF
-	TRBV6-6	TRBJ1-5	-	TGTGCCAGCGGGCCGGGCGAGCGGCCCCAGCATTTT	CASGPGERPQHF
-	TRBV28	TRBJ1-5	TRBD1	TGTGCCAGCAGCCGCGGGACAGGAGGTCAGCCCCAGCATTTT	CASSRGTGGQPQHF